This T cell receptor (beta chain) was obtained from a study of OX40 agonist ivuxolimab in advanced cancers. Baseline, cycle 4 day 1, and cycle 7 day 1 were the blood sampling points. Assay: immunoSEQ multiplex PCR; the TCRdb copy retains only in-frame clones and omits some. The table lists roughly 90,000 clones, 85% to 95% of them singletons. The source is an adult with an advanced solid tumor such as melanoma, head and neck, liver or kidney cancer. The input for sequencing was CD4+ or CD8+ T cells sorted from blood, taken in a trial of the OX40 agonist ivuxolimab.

The CDR3 loop reads CASSQTYSLSTDTQYF. Written as DNA, the CDR3 is TGCGCCAGCAGTCAAACCTATTCTCTTAGCACAGATACGCAGTATTTT. The chain uses TRBV23-1 and TRBJ2-3; unclear D gene. TRBV23-1 is filed as an ORF, its function uncertain. The CDR3 has 16 residues. The V end was cut by 2 bases, the J end by 0 bases, with 12 bases between.